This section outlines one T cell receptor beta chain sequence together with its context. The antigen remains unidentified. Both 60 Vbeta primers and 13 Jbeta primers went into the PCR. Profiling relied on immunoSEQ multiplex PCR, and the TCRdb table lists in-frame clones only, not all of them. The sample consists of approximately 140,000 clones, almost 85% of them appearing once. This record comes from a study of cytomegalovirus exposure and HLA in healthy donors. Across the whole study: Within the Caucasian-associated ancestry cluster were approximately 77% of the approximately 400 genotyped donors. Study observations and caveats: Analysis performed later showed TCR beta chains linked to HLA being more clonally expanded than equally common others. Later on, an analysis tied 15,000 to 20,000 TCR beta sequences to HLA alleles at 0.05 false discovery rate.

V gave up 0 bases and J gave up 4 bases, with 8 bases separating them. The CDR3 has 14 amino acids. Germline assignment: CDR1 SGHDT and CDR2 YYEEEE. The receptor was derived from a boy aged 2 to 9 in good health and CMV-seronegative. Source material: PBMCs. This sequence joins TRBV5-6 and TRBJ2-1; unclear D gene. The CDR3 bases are TGTGCCAGCAGCTTGGGTTCAGTATACAATGAGCAGTTCTTC. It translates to CASSLGSVYNEQFF. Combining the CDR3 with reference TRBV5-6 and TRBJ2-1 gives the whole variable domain DAGVTQSPTHLIKTRGQQVTLRCSPKSGHDTVSWYQQALGQGPQFIFQYYEEEERQRGNFPDRFSGHQFPNYSSELNVNALLLGDSALYLCASSLGSVYNEQFFGPGTRLTVL.